The following is a TCR beta chain sequence with its context. Some clones are missing from TCRdb's copy, which holds only in-frame ones; the method was immunoSEQ multiplex PCR. The data contain around 100,000 clones, approximately 86% of them singletons. The data are from a study of PD-L1 blockade in urothelial cancer. The CDR3 length is 13 residues. The germline V gene encodes CDR1 WSHSY and CDR2 SAAADI. Trimming stripped 10 bases from V and 6 bases from J, with 16 bases between. The TCR originated in a man aged 45-65 years with urothelial cancer. The sequencing here drew on PBMCs, taken around atezolizumab (anti-PD-L1) treatment. The rearrangement links TRBV10-2 to TRBJ2-1, with D possibly TRBD2 on 6 matching bases. The CDR3 DNA follows: TGCGCCACCCGACTAGGGGTGAGCAATGAGCAGTTCTTC. Its protein product is CATRLGVSNEQFF.